A single sample is the source of the 26 T cell receptor beta chains below, sequenced in a study of blood T cell repertoires in COVID-19. Libraries were prepared by immunoSEQ multiplex PCR; TCRdb keeps only in-frame clonotypes and omits some of them. The sample includes fewer than 400,000 clones, about 88% of them seen just once. Sequences were obtained from peripheral blood. These receptors all stem from a human donor in a cohort sampled during active COVID-19.

The rearrangement links TRBV28 to TRBJ2-1; D may be TRBD1 (6 bases). The CDR3 spans 16 residues. Trimming took 6 bases from V and 9 from J, leaving 24 bases between them. CDR1 MDHEN and CDR2 SYDVKM come from the germline V gene. CDR3 nucleotide sequence: TGTGCCAGCAGCCCCCCAGGGGCGACGGGACGGGGTGAGCAGTTCTTC. Translating it yields CASSPPGATGRGEQFF.

The V call is TRBV29-1, the J call TRBJ2-2; no clear D gene. The germline CDR1 and CDR2 sequences are SQVTM and ANQGSEA. CDR3 size: 11 residues. CDR3 sequence (DNA): TGCACAGCGAGCTTCACCGGGGAGCTGTTTTTT. Its translation: CTASFTGELFF.

The rearrangement joins TRBV18 to TRBJ2-7, with 7 bases that match TRBD1. The germline V gene encodes CDR1 KGHSH and CDR2 LQKENI. V shed 3 bases and J 11 bases; nucleotides not matched to a gene: 16. The length of the CDR3 is 15 residues. In nucleotides, the CDR3 is TGTGCCAGCTCACCCCGGGACAGCCCCTCCTTGATGAAGTACTTC. Encoded protein: CASSPRDSPSLMKYF. The full variable domain, rest sourced from reference TRBV18 and TRBJ2-7, is NAGVMQNPRHLVRRRGQEARLRCSPMKGHSHVYWYRQLPEEGLKFMVYLQKENIIDESGMPKERFSAEFPKEGPSILRIQQVVRGDSAAYFCASSPRDSPSLMKYFGPGTRLTVT.

This clone has more than one count but fewer than ten. This chain uses TRBV19 with TRBJ2-1, with 7 bases lining up with TRBD2. Per the germline V gene, CDR1 is LNHDA and CDR2 is SQIVND (reference sequence). The CDR3 loop spans 16 amino acids. V lost 4 bases, J lost 7 bases, and 13 bases stayed unmatched. CDR3 sequence (DNA): TGTGCCAGTAGTACCTGGGGAGGGCCTTCGGGGAATGAGCAGTTCTTC. Its protein product is CASSTWGGPSGNEQFF.

The rearrangement links TRBV5-1 to TRBJ2-5; 10 bases are a match to TRBD2. CDR3 length equals 15 residues. Germline CDR1 SGHRS, CDR2 YFSETQ. The trim removed 0 bases at V and 13 bases at J, leaving 12 bases unmatched. CDR3 nucleotide sequence: TGCGCCAGCAGCTTGGATGGCGCTAGCGGGAGTCGAGGGTACTTC. It translates to CASSLDGASGSRGYF. Based on the CDR3 plus reference TRBV5-1 and TRBJ2-5, the full variable domain is KAGVTQTPRYLIKTRGQQVTLSCSPISGHRSVSWYQQTPGQGLQFLFEYFSETQRNKGNFPGRFSGRQFSNSRSEMNVSTLELGDSALYLCASSLDGASGSRGYFGPGTRLLVL.

This clone was picked up a small number of times. The chain recombines TRBV6-5 with TRBJ2-1; possible D gene TRBD2, 6 bases. This CDR3 is 15 amino acids long. Germline V CDR1 and CDR2: MNHEY, SVGAGI. Trimming removed 2 bases from V and 0 bases from J, with 8 bases in between. DNA of the CDR3: TGTGCCAGCAGTTACCTAGCGAGCTCCTACAATGAGCAGTTCTTC. This gives the protein CASSYLASSYNEQFF.

V gene TRBV4-1 combines with J gene TRBJ1-3, with TRBD1 identical over 7 bases. The ends lost 1 base at V and 4 bases at J; junction bases unmatched: 10. This CDR3 contains 17 residues. The germline gives CDR1 MGHRA, CDR2 YSYEKL. This CDR3 reads CASSQGSPTGSGNTIYF. As DNA, the CDR3 is TGCGCCAGCAGCCAAGGATCACCGACAGGGTCGGGAAACACCATATATTTT.

Only a few counts were recorded for this clone. The genes are TRBV19 and TRBJ1-2, with D possibly matching TRBD1 (6 bases). Trimming pared 6 bases from V and 0 bases from J, leaving 14 bases between. CDR1 and CDR2 (germline): LNHDA, SQIVND (reference sequence). This CDR3 is 15 amino acids long. CDR3 residues: CASSIQGLANYGYTF. CDR3 coding DNA: TGTGCCAGTAGCATACAGGGATTAGCTAACTATGGCTACACCTTC.

The chain recombines TRBV5-1 with TRBJ2-3; D gene ambiguous. The germline gives CDR1 SGHRS, CDR2 YFSETQ. The CDR3 is made up of 16 amino acids. With 0 bases removed from V and 0 bases from J, the gap between germline ends came to 11 bases. The CDR3 coding sequence is TGCGCCAGCAGCTTGGCCATCGCGGCAAGCACAGATACGCAGTATTTT. This codes for CASSLAIAASTDTQYF.

This chain joins TRBV19 and TRBJ1-6; D might be TRBD1 (5 bases). V lost 3 bases, J lost 9 bases, and 15 bases lay in between. Germline lookup yields CDR1 LNHDA and CDR2 SQIVND (reference sequence). The CDR3 contains 15 residues. The CDR3 DNA is TGTGCCAGTAGTATCCAGGGAAAGGGAATTTCACCCCTCCACTTT. This gives the protein CASSIQGKGISPLHF.

The chain links TRBV30 to TRBJ2-7; 10 nucleotides match TRBD1. The CDR3 contains 13 residues. Germline V gives CDR1 GTSNPN, CDR2 SVGIG (reference sequence). With V trimmed by 3 bases and J by 4 bases, 3 bases remained unmatched. This CDR3 is CAWRSDRGYEQYF. The CDR3 DNA reads as TGTGCCTGGAGGTCGGACAGGGGGTACGAGCAGTACTTC.

The rearrangement joins TRBV27 to TRBJ1-3, with TRBD1 matching 11 bases. The germline gives CDR1 MNHEY, CDR2 SMNVEV (reference sequence). The J segment lost 4 bases and the V segment lost 5 bases, leaving 16 bases of the junction unmatched. This CDR3 contains 19 residues. CDR3 in amino acids: CASSRLGQGAIAGGNTIYF. The CDR3 bases are TGTGCCAGCAGTCGCCTTGGACAGGGGGCAATTGCTGGGGGAAACACCATATATTTT.

The chain couples TRBV5-1 to TRBJ1-2, with no clear D. The CDR3 runs to 15 residues. Germline V gene data show CDR1 as SGHRS and CDR2 as YFSETQ. The V end was cut by 2 bases, the J end by 1 base, with 12 bases between. The CDR3 DNA is TGCGCCAGCAGCTTCGCGCCGGGTGTTAACTATGGCTACACCTTC. This encodes CASSFAPGVNYGYTF.

The chain uses TRBV6-1 and TRBJ2-2; 9 bases align to TRBD1. This CDR3 has 17 amino acids. The junction had 6 bases not matched to a gene; V was cut back by 4 bases and J by 0 bases. From germline, CDR1 is MNHNS and CDR2 SASEGT. In DNA form, the CDR3 reads TGTGCCAGCAGTGGCCATGGGGACAGGGCGAACACCGGGGAGCTGTTTTTT. This codes for CASSGHGDRANTGELFF.

This clone is a singleton in its sample. The chain recombines TRBV20-1 with TRBJ1-2, with D unresolved. The CDR3 is made up of 17 amino acids. CDR1 DFQATT and CDR2 SNEGSKA come from the germline V gene (reference sequence). The V and J ends lost 3 bases and 4 bases respectively, with 24 bases between them. DNA of the CDR3: TGCAGTGCTAGTCCGTCGGGGAGCTCCACCTTTACCTATGGCTACACCTTC. This gives the protein CSASPSGSSTFTYGYTF.

V gene TRBV6-5 combines with J gene TRBJ2-2; maybe TRBD2 (7 bases). The V and J ends lost 10 bases and 7 bases respectively, with 19 bases between them. The CDR3 length is 14 residues. CDR1 and CDR2 from the germline V gene are MNHEY and SVGAGI. CDR3 bases: TGTGCCACCCAAAGGGGGAGGGGCGGCGGGGAGCTGTTTTTT. It codes for CATQRGRGGGELFF.

V gene TRBV18 combines with J gene TRBJ1-2, with D maybe TRBD1 (5 bases). CDR1 is KGHSH and CDR2 is LQKENI in the germline V gene. V dropped 6 bases and J dropped 3 bases, with 8 bases sitting between them. This CDR3 spans 12 amino acids. The CDR3 DNA reads TGTGCCAGCTCCGGGGGGTACTATGGCTACACCTTC. Translating gives CASSGGYYGYTF.

The V and J genes are TRBV9 and TRBJ1-2, with D possibly TRBD1 on 5 matching bases. CDR1 and CDR2 (germline): SGDLS, YYNGEE. The V and J ends lost 3 bases and 4 bases respectively, with 22 bases between them. The CDR3 has 17 amino acids. The CDR3 coding sequence is TGTGCCAGCAGCGGCTCCGGGACTCCCGGTGGCGGCTATGGCTACACCTTC. Protein sequence: CASSGSGTPGGGYGYTF.

V usage is TRBV7-3 and J usage is TRBJ2-7, with D possibly matching TRBD2 (6 bases). CDR3 length: 13 residues. V was trimmed by 4 bases and J by 7 bases, leaving 14 bases between them. Germline V gives CDR1 SGHTA, CDR2 FQGTGA. The CDR3 is CASSSIPGGEQYF. The DNA of the CDR3 is TGTGCCAGCAGCTCGATCCCCGGAGGGGAGCAGTACTTC.

The chain joins TRBV11-3 to TRBJ2-5; 7 nucleotides line up with TRBD1. J lost 0 bases, V lost 5 bases, and 9 bases had no gene match. This CDR3 has 16 residues. Germline V gene sequence: CDR1 SGHNT, CDR2 YENEEA. This CDR3 reads CASSPGTDYYQETQYF. DNA of the CDR3: TGTGCCAGCAGCCCGGGGACAGACTACTACCAAGAGACCCAGTACTTC.

Written as DNA, the CDR3 is TGTGCCAGCAGCTCTGGGACAGGGGCGGCCCTGGGGGAGCAGTACTTC. This codes for CASSSGTGAALGEQYF. V is TRBV7-9 and J is TRBJ2-7; 10 bases line up with TRBD1. V lost 4 bases to trimming and J lost 7 bases; unmatched junction nucleotides: 13. The CDR3 extends over 16 amino acids. CDR1 and CDR2 from the germline V gene are SEHNR and FQNEAQ (reference sequence).

The chain joins TRBV5-1 to TRBJ2-5; 8 nucleotides line up with TRBD2. This CDR3 is built from 15 residues. The germline V gene encodes CDR1 SGHRS and CDR2 YFSETQ. V was clipped by 2 bases and J by 2 bases; unmatched bases: 5. This chain's CDR3 is CASSFQRGKQETQYF. CDR3 nucleotide sequence: TGCGCCAGCAGCTTCCAGCGGGGGAAACAAGAGACCCAGTACTTC. The variable domain in full, completed from reference TRBV5-1 and TRBJ2-5, reads KAGVTQTPRYLIKTRGQQVTLSCSPISGHRSVSWYQQTPGQGLQFLFEYFSETQRNKGNFPGRFSGRQFSNSRSEMNVSTLELGDSALYLCASSFQRGKQETQYFGPGTRLLVL.

The rearrangement uses TRBV4-2 and TRBJ2-6, with 16 bases that match TRBD2. The germline CDR1 and CDR2 sequences are LGHNA and YNFKEQ. This CDR3 spans 22 amino acids. V lost 0 bases to trimming and J lost 0 bases; unmatched junction nucleotides: 8. CDR3 sequence: CASSQDPPGLAGGSSGANVLTF. The DNA of the CDR3 is TGTGCCAGCAGCCAAGACCCCCCGGGACTAGCGGGGGGGAGCTCTGGGGCCAACGTCCTGACTTTC.

This chain uses TRBV7-6 with TRBJ2-4, with D perhaps matching TRBD1 (6 bases). Per germline, CDR1 SGHVS and CDR2 FNYEAQ. This CDR3 spans 17 amino acids. The V gene lost 5 bases and the J gene lost 8 bases, with 25 bases spanning the gap. Here the CDR3 reads CASSQNGRRRGFDIQYF. CDR3 DNA: TGTGCCAGCAGCCAAAACGGAAGGCGTAGGGGGTTCGACATTCAGTACTTC.

CDR3 sequence: CASSLDSGGASAQFF. The CDR3 DNA is TGTGCCAGCAGCTTAGATAGCGGGGGGGCCTCGGCGCAGTTCTTC. The chain recombines TRBV7-2 with TRBJ2-1; 11 bases agree with TRBD2. Trimming at V came to 1 base and at J to 12 bases, leaving 8 bases not matched to a gene. The CDR3 totals 15 residues. Germline V gene lookup returns CDR1 SGHTA and CDR2 FQGNSA.

J is TRBJ1-1 and V is TRBV5-6, with TRBD1 identical over 12 bases. The CDR3 sequence is 17 residues long. Germline CDR1 SGHDT, CDR2 YYEEEE. Trimming at V came to 4 bases and at J to 2 bases, leaving 9 bases not matched to a gene. The CDR3 loop is CASSLPGQGARNTEAFF. DNA for the CDR3: TGTGCCAGCAGCCTACCGGGACAGGGGGCGCGAAACACTGAAGCTTTCTTT. Variable domain in full (rest from reference TRBV5-6 and TRBJ1-1): DAGVTQSPTHLIKTRGQQVTLRCSPKSGHDTVSWYQQALGQGPQFIFQYYEEEERQRGNFPDRFSGHQFPNYSSELNVNALLLGDSALYLCASSLPGQGARNTEAFFGQGTRLTVV.